The present T cell receptor (beta chain) was sequenced within a study of tumor-infiltrating lymphocytes in primary liver carcinoma. Study-wide background: Tumors measured roughly 4.2 to 11 cm and were stage T1-T3 N0M0. Samples yielded about 3.5 to 7.5 million productive TCRbeta reads, similar across tissue types. Study-wide points: Tumor specimens were characterized by a significantly higher top-250-clone fraction than blood (p = 0.039). The overlap of tumor-adjacent and tumor-blood pairs was smaller than that of tumor region pairs.

The input was approximately 500 ng total RNA; TCR beta cDNA was made from it with a constant-region primer. Nested multiplex PCR, run for three rounds with slightly modified ARM-PCR, yielded TCR beta libraries. It was with TRBV1-TRBV30 forward primers and a C-beta reverse primer that the first two PCR rounds were run, at roughly 10 cycles each. TCRdb itself ran the multiplex PCR reads through MiXCR, one entry per CDR3 protein. This sample yields hundreds of thousands of distinct CDR3 sequences, of which roughly three fifths are seen a single time; 15% to 20% belongs to the top ten. RNA was extracted from whole blood without cell sorting, alongside germline DNA. Unmatched junction bases numbered 6, after V lost 7 bases and J lost 5 bases. Germline-derived CDR1 and CDR2 are SQVTM and ANQGSEA. The CDR3 is made up of 13 amino acids. This clonotype appeared many times. The antigen is not known.

This receptor was identified in a woman aged 30 to 39 with primary liver carcinoma and hepatitis B virus infection. J is TRBJ2-5 and V is TRBV29-1; 11 bases agree with TRBD2. Sequencing was performed on peripheral blood. The CDR3 loop reads CSAPVAGGETQYF. DNA for the CDR3: TGCAGCGCCCCTGTAGCGGGAGGGGAGACCCAGTACTTC.